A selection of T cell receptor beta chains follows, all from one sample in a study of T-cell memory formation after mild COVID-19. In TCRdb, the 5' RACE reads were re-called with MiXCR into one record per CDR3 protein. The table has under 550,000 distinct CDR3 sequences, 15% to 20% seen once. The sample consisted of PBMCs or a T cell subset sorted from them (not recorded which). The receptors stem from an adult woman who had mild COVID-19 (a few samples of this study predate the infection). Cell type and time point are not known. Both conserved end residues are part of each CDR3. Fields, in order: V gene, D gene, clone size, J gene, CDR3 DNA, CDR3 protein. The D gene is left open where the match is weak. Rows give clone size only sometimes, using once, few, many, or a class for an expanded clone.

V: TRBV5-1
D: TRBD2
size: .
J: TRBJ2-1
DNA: TGCGCCAGCAGCTTGGCGGCTAGCGGGACCCAGTTCTTC
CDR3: CASSLAASGTQFF

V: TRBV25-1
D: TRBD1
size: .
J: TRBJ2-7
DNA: TGTGCCAGCAGTGGGGACAGGGGGCCCCAGTACTTC
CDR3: CASSGDRGPQYF

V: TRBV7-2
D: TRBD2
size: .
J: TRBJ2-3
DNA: TGTGCCAGCAGCCCTGAGCGGCGGGAGGCAGATACGCAGTATTTT
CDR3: CASSPERREADTQYF

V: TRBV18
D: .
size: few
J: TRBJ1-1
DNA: TGTGCCAGCTCACCTGGGTTATCCAACACTGAAGCTTTCTTT
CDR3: CASSPGLSNTEAFF

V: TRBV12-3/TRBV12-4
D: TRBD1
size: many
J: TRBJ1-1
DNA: TGTGCCAGCAGTCAACTTTGGACAGGGTCGAGCGCAGCTTTCTTT
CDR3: CASSQLWTGSSAAFF

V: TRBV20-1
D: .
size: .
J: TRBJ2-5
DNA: TGCAGTGCTCCTGGACAGCAAATACAAGAGACCCAGTACTTC
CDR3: CSAPGQQIQETQYF

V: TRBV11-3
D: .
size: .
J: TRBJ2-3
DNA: TGTGCCAGCAGCTTAGGACAGGGAGGTCAAGATACGCAGTATTTT
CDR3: CASSLGQGGQDTQYF

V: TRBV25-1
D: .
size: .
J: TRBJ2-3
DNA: TGTGCCAGCAGGAGGGGGGGCCTTTTTTTCACAGATACGCAGTATTTT
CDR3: CASRRGGLFFTDTQYF

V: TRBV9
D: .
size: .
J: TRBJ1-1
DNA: TGTGCCAGCAGCGACCACAGGGCGGGGGAGCCGAACACTGAAGCTTTCTTT
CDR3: CASSDHRAGEPNTEAFF

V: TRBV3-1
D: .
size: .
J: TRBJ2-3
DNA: TGTGCCGGCAGCCCCCGTTCACGCACAGATACGCAGTATTTT
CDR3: CAGSPRSRTDTQYF

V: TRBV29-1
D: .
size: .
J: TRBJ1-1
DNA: TGCAGCTCATGGGACGTGAACACTGAAGCTTTCTTT
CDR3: CSSWDVNTEAFF

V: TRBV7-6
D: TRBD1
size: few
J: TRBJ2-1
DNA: TGTGCCAGCAGCCACGGACAGGGGGCTTTGAATGAGCAGTTCTTC
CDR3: CASSHGQGALNEQFF